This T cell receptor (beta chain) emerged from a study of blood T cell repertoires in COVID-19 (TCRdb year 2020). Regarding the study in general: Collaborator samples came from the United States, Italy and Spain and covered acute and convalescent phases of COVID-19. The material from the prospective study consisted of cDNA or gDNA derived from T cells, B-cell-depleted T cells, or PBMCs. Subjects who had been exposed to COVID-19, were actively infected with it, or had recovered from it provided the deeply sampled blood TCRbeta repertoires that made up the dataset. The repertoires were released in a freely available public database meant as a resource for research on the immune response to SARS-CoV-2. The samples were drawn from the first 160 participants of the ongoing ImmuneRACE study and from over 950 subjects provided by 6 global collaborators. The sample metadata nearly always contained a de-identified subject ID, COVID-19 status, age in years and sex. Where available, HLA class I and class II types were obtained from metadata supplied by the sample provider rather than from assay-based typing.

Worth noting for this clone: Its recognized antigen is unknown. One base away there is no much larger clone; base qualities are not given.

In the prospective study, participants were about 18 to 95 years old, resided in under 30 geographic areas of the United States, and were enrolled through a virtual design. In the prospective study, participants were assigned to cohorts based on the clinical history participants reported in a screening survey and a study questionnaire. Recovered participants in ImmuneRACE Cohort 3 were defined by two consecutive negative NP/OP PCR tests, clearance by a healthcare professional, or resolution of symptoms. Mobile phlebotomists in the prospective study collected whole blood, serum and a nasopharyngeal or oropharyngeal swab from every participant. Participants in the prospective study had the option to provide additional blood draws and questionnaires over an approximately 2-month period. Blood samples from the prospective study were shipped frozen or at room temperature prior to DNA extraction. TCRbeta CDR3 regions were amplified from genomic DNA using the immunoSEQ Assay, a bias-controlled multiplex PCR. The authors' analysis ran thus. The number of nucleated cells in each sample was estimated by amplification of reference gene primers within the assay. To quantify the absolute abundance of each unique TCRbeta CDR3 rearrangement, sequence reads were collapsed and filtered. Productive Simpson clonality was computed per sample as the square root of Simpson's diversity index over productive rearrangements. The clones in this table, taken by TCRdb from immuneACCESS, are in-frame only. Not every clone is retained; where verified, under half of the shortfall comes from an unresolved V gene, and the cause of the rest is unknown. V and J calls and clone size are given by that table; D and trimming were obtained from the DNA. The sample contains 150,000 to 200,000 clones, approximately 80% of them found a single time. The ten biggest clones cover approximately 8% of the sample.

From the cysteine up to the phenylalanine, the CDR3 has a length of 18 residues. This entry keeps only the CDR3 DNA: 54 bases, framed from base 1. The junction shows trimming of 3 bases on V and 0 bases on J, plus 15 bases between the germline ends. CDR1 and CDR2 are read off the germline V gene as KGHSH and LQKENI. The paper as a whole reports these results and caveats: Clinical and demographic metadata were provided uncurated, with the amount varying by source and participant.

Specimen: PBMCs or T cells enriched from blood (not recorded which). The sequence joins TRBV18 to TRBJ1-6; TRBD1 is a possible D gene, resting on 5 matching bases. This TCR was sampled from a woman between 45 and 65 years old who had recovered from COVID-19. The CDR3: CASSPRAGQSSYNSPLHF. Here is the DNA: TGTGCCAGCTCACCGAGAGCGGGGCAAAGCTCCTATAATTCACCCCTCCACTTT.